The clone carrying this TCR beta chain has a handful of counts. As yet, its antigen is unknown. The length of the CDR3 is 13 residues. Trimming cost V 7 bases and J 5 bases, with 11 bases left between them. The germline CDR1 and CDR2 sequences are MNHNY and SVGAGI (reference sequence). Each CDR3 protein is one row after TCRdb ran MiXCR on the RT-PCR reads. The sample includes about 500,000 distinct CDR3 sequences, under 15% of them seen just once. The sample originates from a study of response to subunit inactivated influenza vaccine. Whole-study findings and limits: Few additional T cells are recruited per seasonal influenza vaccination, authors suggested.

The source material was PBMCs from blood, sampled about 40 days after vaccination. The rearrangement uses TRBV6-6 and TRBJ2-2; possibly TRBD1 for D (5 bases). This TCR derives from a man between 45 and 60 years old who received an inactivated influenza vaccine. DNA of the CDR3: TGTGCCAGCAAACAGGTCATAACCGGGGAGCTGTTTTTT. This codes for CASKQVITGELFF.